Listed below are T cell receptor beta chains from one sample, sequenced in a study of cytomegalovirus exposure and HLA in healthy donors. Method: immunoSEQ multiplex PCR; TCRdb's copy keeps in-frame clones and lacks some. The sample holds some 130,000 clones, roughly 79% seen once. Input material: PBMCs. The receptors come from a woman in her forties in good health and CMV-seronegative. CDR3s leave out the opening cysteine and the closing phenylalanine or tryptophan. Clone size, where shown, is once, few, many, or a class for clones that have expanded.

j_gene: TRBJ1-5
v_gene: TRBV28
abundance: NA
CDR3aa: ASSLERGDQPQH

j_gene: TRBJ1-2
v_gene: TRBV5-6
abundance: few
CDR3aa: ASKALAEGAYT

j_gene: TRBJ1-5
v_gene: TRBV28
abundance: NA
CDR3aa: AINSNLGNQPQH

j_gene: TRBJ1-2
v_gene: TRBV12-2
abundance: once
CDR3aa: ASRPRQGACNYGYT

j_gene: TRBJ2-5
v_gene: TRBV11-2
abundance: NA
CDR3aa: ASRESSWEETQY

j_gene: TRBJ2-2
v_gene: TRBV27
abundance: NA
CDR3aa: ASSPLTGELF

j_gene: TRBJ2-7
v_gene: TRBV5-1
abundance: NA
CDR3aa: ASSLATSGGASSYEQY

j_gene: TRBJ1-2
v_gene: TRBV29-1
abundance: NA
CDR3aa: SGGTPVYGYT

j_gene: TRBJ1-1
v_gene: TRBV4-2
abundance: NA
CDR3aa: ASSPGIGTGLMNTEAF

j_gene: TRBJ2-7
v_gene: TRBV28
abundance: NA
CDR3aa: ASSPLVEQY

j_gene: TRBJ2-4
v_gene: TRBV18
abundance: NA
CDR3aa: ASSPQTGPVLNIQY

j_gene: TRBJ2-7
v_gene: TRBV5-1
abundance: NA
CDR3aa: ASSPPASVSYEQY

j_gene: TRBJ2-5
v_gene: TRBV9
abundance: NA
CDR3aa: ASSSRPLAGPQGTQY

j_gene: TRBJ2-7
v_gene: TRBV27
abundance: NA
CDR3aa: ASSPGGGLSYEQY

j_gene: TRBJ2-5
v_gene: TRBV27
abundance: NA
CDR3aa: ASSSTGSYGETQY

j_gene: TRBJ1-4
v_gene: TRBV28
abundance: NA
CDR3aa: ASSPGQGAWDEKLF

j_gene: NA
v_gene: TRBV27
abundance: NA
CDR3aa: ASSFLTSGVHEQY

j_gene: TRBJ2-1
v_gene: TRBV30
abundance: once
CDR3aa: AWSRGGGSGEQF

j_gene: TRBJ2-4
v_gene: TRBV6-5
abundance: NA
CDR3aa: ASSYSPRGAKNIQY

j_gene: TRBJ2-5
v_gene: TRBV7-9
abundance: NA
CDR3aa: ASSGDRGRQGTQY

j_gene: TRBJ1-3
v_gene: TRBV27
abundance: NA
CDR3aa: ASSLSFGAGNTIY

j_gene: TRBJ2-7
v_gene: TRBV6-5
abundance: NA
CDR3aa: ASSSLQGRSEQY

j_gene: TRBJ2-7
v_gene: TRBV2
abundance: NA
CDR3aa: ASSGDRGAYEQY

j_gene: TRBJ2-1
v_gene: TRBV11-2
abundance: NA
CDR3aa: ASSPKASGGAGQF

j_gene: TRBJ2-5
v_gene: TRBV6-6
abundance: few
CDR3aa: ASSSPSDRVEQTQY

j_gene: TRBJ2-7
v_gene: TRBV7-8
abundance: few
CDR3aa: ASSLLSGSSYEQY

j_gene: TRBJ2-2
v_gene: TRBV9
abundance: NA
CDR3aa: ASSKQEGLGTGELF

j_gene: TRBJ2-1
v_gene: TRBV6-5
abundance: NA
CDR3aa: ASSYLAGGFNEQF

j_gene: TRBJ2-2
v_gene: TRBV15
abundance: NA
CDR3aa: ATSRYSGNTGELF

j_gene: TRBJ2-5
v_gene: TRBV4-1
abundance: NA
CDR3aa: ASSPNVDSQETQY

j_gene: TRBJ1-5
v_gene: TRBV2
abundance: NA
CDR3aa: ASRAPDRAYSNQPQH

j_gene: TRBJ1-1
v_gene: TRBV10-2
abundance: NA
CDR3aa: ASSAYRTDRTEAF

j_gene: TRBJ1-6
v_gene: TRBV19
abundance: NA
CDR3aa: ASSWTGGPDSPLH

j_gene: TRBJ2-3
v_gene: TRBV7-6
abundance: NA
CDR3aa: ASSFGQAYTDTQY

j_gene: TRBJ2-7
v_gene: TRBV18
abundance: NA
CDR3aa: ASSPVAGGDYEQY

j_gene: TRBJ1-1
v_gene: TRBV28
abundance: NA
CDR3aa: ASSLPKGQGNTEAF

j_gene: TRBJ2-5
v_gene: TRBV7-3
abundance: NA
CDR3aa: ASSLGLGETQY

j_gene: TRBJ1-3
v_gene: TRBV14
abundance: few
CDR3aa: ASSHGGTSSGNTIY

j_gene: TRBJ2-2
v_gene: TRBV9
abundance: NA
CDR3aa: ASSVLSGELF

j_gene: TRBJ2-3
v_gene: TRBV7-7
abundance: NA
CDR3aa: ASSPRQGADTQY

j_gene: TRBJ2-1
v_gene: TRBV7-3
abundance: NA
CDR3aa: ASSPGTFSDEQF

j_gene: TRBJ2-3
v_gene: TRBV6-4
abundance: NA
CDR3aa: ASSEWAGGVADTQY

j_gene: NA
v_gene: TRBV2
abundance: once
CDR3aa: ASSDAGWNEQF

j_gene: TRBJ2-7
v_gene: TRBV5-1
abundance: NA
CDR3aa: ASSKPLTGEQY

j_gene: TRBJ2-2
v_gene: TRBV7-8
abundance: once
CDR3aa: ASSLVSSGIPGELF

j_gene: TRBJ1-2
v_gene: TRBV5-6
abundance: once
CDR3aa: ASSPAGGRGYT

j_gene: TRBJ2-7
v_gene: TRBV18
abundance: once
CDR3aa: ASSPPLAGARNEQY

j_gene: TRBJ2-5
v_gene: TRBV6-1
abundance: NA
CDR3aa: ASRENTGVETQY

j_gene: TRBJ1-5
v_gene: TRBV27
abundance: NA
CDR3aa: ASSLYYDLGANQPQH

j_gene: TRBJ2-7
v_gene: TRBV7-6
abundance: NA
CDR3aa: ASSLGFVGQGISYEQY

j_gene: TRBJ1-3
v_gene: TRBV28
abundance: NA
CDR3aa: ASSLSAGAVGNTIY

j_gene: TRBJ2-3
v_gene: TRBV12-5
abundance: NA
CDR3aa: ASGSPPWGGDTDTQY

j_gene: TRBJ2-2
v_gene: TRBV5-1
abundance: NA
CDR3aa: ASSWLTGNTGELF

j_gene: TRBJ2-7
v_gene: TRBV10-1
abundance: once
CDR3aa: ASSVRDFRSEQY

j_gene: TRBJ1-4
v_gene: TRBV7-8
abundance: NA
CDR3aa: ASSPAPGSTNEKLF

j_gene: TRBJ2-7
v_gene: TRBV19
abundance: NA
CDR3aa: ASSMAGRGEQY

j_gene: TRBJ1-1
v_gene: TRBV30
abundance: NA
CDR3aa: AWSRQGEAF

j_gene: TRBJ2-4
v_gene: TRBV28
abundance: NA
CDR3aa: ASSFPGGANIQY

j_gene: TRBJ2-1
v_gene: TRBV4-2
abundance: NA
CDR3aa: ASSQKTARVGPNEQF